Listed below are T cell receptor beta chains from one sample, sequenced in a study of PD-1 blockade in classical Hodgkin lymphoma. Clones were sequenced by immunoSEQ multiplex PCR, and TCRdb holds only the in-frame ones, with some missing. The data show 12,000 to 15,000 clones, 83% seen once. Material: peripheral blood mononuclear cells (PBMCs), obtained at baseline. The source of these receptors is a human donor with classical Hodgkin lymphoma. Each CDR3 is given with its conserved first and last residue. D genes are given only for firm matches. For some rows the clone size is stated as once, few or many, or as a class when expanded; others skip it.

len	d_gene	abundance	v_gene	j_gene	CDR3nt	CDR3aa
11	NA	NA	TRBV5-1	TRBJ2-3	TGCGCCAGCAGCTTGGAGGGTACGCAGTATTTT	CASSLEGTQYF
13	NA	NA	TRBV5-1	TRBJ2-2	TGCGCCAGCAGCTTGGGAAACACCGGGGAGCTGTTTTTT	CASSLGNTGELFF
15	NA	NA	TRBV7-3	TRBJ1-1	TGTGCCAGCAGCCCTCTGGGACACATGAACACTGAAGCTTTCTTT	CASSPLGHMNTEAFF
14	NA	few	TRBV19	TRBJ1-6	TGTGCCAGTAGTATACGGACCGGTAATTCACCCCTCCACTTT	CASSIRTGNSPLHF
14	TRBD1	NA	TRBV7-9	TRBJ1-1	TGTGCCAGCAGCTCAGACAGGGGTGGCACTGAAGCTTTCTTT	CASSSDRGGTEAFF
17	TRBD1	NA	TRBV5-4	TRBJ1-6	TGTGCCAGCAGCCCCCCATCGGGGACAGGGACCGATTCACCCCTCCACTTT	CASSPPSGTGTDSPLHF
12	TRBD1	few	TRBV10-3	TRBJ2-7	TGTGCCACCCGACAGGGGGCCTACGAGCAGTACTTC	CATRQGAYEQYF
15	NA	NA	TRBV7-8	TRBJ2-4	TGTGCCAGCAGCCTAGAAGGGGGAAGGGAAAACATTCAGTACTTC	CASSLEGGRENIQYF
13	NA	NA	TRBV4-3	TRBJ1-3	TGCGCCAGCAGCCAATCTTCTGGAAACACCATATATTTT	CASSQSSGNTIYF
14	NA	NA	TRBV18	TRBJ1-1	TGTGCCAGCTCACCAGGAGGGGGGAACACTGAAGCTTTCTTT	CASSPGGGNTEAFF
16	TRBD1	NA	TRBV14	TRBJ1-6	TGTGCCAGCAGCCGTGCTACAGGGGCCGGTAATTCACCCCTCCACTTT	CASSRATGAGNSPLHF
15	TRBD2	NA	TRBV2	TRBJ2-1	TGTGCCAGCTCCCCGGGACTAGCGGGGGGGAATGAGCAGTTCTTC	CASSPGLAGGNEQFF
14	NA	NA	TRBV29-1	TRBJ1-1	TGCAGCGTTGTCAGGCCGGTCGGAAACACTGAAGCTTTCTTT	CSVVRPVGNTEAFF
17	NA	NA	TRBV4-1	TRBJ2-2	TGCGCCAGCAGCCAAGTTGGCGAGGGAAGGAGCACCGGGGAGCTGTTTTTT	CASSQVGEGRSTGELFF
14	NA	NA	TRBV27	TRBJ1-5	TGTGCCAGCAGTTGGGATTATAGCAATCAGCCCCAGCATTTT	CASSWDYSNQPQHF
12	NA	NA	TRBV7-9	TRBJ2-5	TGTGCCAGCAGCTTAGCACGGGAGACCCAGTACTTC	CASSLARETQYF
15	NA	NA	TRBV5-1	TRBJ2-5	TGCGCCAGCAGCTCAGCCAGCTTAGGTCAAGAGACCCAGTACTTC	CASSSASLGQETQYF
13	NA	NA	TRBV25-1	TRBJ2-1	TGTGCCAGCAGTGGAAACCCCTACAATGAGCAGTTCTTC	CASSGNPYNEQFF
15	NA	NA	TRBV7-2	TRBJ2-2	TGTGCCAGCAGCGAATCGGGACATACCACCGGGGAGCTGTTTTTT	CASSESGHTTGELFF
13	NA	NA	TRBV5-4	TRBJ1-2	TGTGCCAGCAGCCAAGGGGGAAACTATGGCTACACCTTC	CASSQGGNYGYTF
15	TRBD1	NA	TRBV9	TRBJ1-6	TGTGCCAGCAGCGTAGGGACAGGGGGCTTTTCACCCCTCCACTTT	CASSVGTGGFSPLHF
11	NA	NA	TRBV5-3	TRBJ1-1	TGTGCCAGAAGCTTGGCCTGGGGAGCTTTCTTT	CARSLAWGAFF
11	NA	NA	TRBV19	TRBJ2-7	TGTGCCAGTAGTATGAGGGCCGACCAGTACTTC	CASSMRADQYF
15	TRBD1	NA	TRBV5-8	TRBJ1-5	TGTGCCAGCAGCTCGACAGGGGGCCCCACGAACCCCCAGCATTTT	CASSSTGGPTNPQHF
15	NA	NA	TRBV29-1	TRBJ2-3	TGCAGCGTGGCCCCGAGGGGAGGCCCTGGAGATACGCAGTATTTT	CSVAPRGGPGDTQYF
15	TRBD2	NA	TRBV2	TRBJ2-1	TGTGCCAGCAGTGAAGAGGTAGCGGGGTACAATGAGCAGTTCTTC	CASSEEVAGYNEQFF
15	NA	NA	TRBV6-5	TRBJ1-4	TGTGCCAGCAGTATCAACAGGAGAAGAAGGGAAAAACTGTTTTTT	CASSINRRRREKLFF
17	TRBD1	NA	TRBV4-3	TRBJ2-2	TGCGCCAGCAGCCAAGTAAAGGGGGCATCGGGCACCGGGGAGCTGTTTTTT	CASSQVKGASGTGELFF
11	NA	once	TRBV12-2	TRBJ2-1	TGTGCAAGTCGTCGCCGTGGTGAGCAGTTCTTC	CASRRRGEQFF
16	NA	NA	TRBV7-9	TRBJ1-1	TGTGCCAGCAGCTTAATTCTTGGGGGCGGTTTAACTGAAGCTTTCTTT	CASSLILGGGLTEAFF
14	NA	NA	TRBV5-1	TRBJ1-1	TGCGCCAGCAGCTTTGTAACGGGTGGCACTGAAGCTTTCTTT	CASSFVTGGTEAFF
17	TRBD2	NA	TRBV11-2	TRBJ2-2	TGTGCCAGCAGCAAAGCCCGGGGAGGGGCTTACACCGGGGAGCTGTTTTTT	CASSKARGGAYTGELFF
16	NA	NA	TRBV5-4	TRBJ2-1	TGTGCCAGCAGCCTATGGACCGGGTCCCAGAGAAATGAGCAGTTCTTC	CASSLWTGSQRNEQFF
14	NA	NA	TRBV2	TRBJ1-1	TGCGCCAGCAGCACTCGGACAGAGAACACTGAAGCTTTCTTT	CASSTRTENTEAFF
14	NA	NA	TRBV6-5	TRBJ1-4	TGTGCCAGCAGACCAGACAGTACGACTTTTAAACTGTTTTTT	CASRPDSTTFKLFF
13	NA	NA	TRBV19	TRBJ1-3	TGTGCCAGTAGTATTAATTGGGGAAACACCATATATTTT	CASSINWGNTIYF
14	NA	NA	TRBV28	TRBJ2-3	TGTGCCAGCAGTTTCGGGACTGACACAGATACGCAGTATTTT	CASSFGTDTDTQYF
15	NA	NA	TRBV18	TRBJ1-1	TGTGCCAGCTCACCTGGGGGCAGTCTGAACACTGAAGCTTTCTTT	CASSPGGSLNTEAFF
12	NA	few	TRBV10-3	TRBJ1-4	TGTGCCATCAGTGAGAGAGGGGAAAAACTGTTTTTT	CAISERGEKLFF
13	NA	NA	TRBV7-8	TRBJ2-3	TGTGCCAGCAGCGCGCCCGTCACAGATACGCAGTATTTT	CASSAPVTDTQYF
14	TRBD2	NA	TRBV5-8	TRBJ2-7	TGTGCCAGCAGTCCCGGGACTAGCGGGTACGAGCAGTACTTC	CASSPGTSGYEQYF
14	NA	NA	TRBV7-2	TRBJ2-1	TGTGCCAGCAGCTTAGAATTGGAGGACAATGAGCAGTTCTTC	CASSLELEDNEQFF
15	NA	once	TRBV5-4	TRBJ1-2	TGTGCCAGCAGCCGAAATTCCAGGGGTGGGGCTGGCTACACCTTC	CASSRNSRGGAGYTF
14	NA	NA	TRBV14	TRBJ2-7	TGTGCCAGCAGTCGCCGGAGGACCTCCTACGAGCAGTACTTC	CASSRRRTSYEQYF
17	TRBD2	NA	TRBV5-4	TRBJ2-3	TGTGCCAGCAGCTTGTCTCCGGGGGGGTCAAGCACAGATACGCAGTATTTT	CASSLSPGGSSTDTQYF
15	NA	NA	TRBV4-2	TRBJ1-2	TGTGCCAGCAGCCAAGGAACAGGGATTTTCTATGGCTACACCTTC	CASSQGTGIFYGYTF
15	TRBD1	NA	TRBV6-5	TRBJ2-7	TGTGCCAGCAGTTTCCGGGACAGGGGAGGCTACGAGCAGTACTTC	CASSFRDRGGYEQYF
15	TRBD1	NA	TRBV4-1	TRBJ1-4	TGCGCCAGCAGCGTTCCGGGACAGTCTAATGAAAAACTGTTTTTT	CASSVPGQSNEKLFF
14	TRBD1	NA	TRBV5-1	TRBJ2-3	TGCGCCAGCAGCTTAGGGGGCTGGACAGATACGCAGTATTTT	CASSLGGWTDTQYF
13	NA	NA	TRBV6-6	TRBJ2-1	TGTGCCAGCAAACAGGGAGCCTACAATGAGCAGTTCTTC	CASKQGAYNEQFF
15	TRBD2	NA	TRBV27	TRBJ2-7	TGTGCCAGCAGTTTAAAGCGGGGGTTCACCTACGAGCAGTACTTC	CASSLKRGFTYEQYF
15	TRBD1	NA	TRBV13	TRBJ2-7	TGTGCCAGCAGCTTAGGGACACAGGGGTTTTACGAGCAGTACTTC	CASSLGTQGFYEQYF
17	NA	once	TRBV10-3	TRBJ1-2	TGTGCCATCAGTGAGTCGAGTACGGGAACAGGAGTTTTTGGCTACACCTTC	CAISESSTGTGVFGYTF
13	NA	NA	TRBV5-1	TRBJ1-4	TGCGCCAGCGGTTGGGGGCTTAATGAAAAACTGTTTTTT	CASGWGLNEKLFF
14	TRBD1	NA	TRBV2	TRBJ1-4	TGTGCCAGCAGGCCGCCGGGACAGGGGGGAAAACTGTTTTTT	CASRPPGQGGKLFF
14	NA	few	TRBV7-2	TRBJ1-5	TGTGCCAGCAGTCCCAGGGGTGGTAATCAGCCCCAGCATTTT	CASSPRGGNQPQHF
15	TRBD1	NA	TRBV10-3	TRBJ1-2	TGTGCCATCAGTACGACTGGGACAGCGATCTATGGCTACACCTTC	CAISTTGTAIYGYTF